These 24 T cell receptor beta chains originate from one sample sequenced in a study of B cell selection in AIRE deficiency. The regulatory T cell sort gate was CD4+CD25hiCD127low/negative. Assay used: immunoSEQ multiplex PCR; TCRdb lists only in-frame clones, some missing. The sample consists of 28,000 or so clones, about 92% of them appearing once. What was sequenced was CD4+CD25+ Tregs sorted from PBMCs. The receptors come from a human donor in good health.

The gene calls are TRBV5-6 and TRBJ1-2; 9 nucleotides agree with TRBD1. The V segment lost 0 bases and the J segment 3 bases; nucleotides outside the gene matches: 6. The CDR3 covers 16 residues. The germline V gene encodes CDR1 SGHDT and CDR2 YYEEEE. The CDR3 coding sequence is TGTGCCAGCAGCTTGGGCCTGGACAGGGGAGACTATGGCTACACCTTC. This gives the protein CASSLGLDRGDYGYTF.

V is TRBV15 and J is TRBJ1-2, with unresolved D. V dropped 0 bases and J dropped 4 bases, with 15 bases sitting between them. CDR1 and CDR2 (germline): LNHNV, YYDKDF (reference sequence). The CDR3 is 16 amino acids. In nucleotides, the CDR3 is TGTGCCACCAGCAGAGAAGTGCCAGGAGGGATCTATGGCTACACCTTC. It yields the protein CATSREVPGGIYGYTF.

V usage is TRBV7-2 and J usage is TRBJ2-1; D perhaps matches TRBD1 (6 bases). V dropped 4 bases and J dropped 8 bases, with 15 bases sitting between them. This CDR3 is built from 14 residues. Germline CDR1 is SGHTA and CDR2 is FQGNSA. CDR3 DNA: TGTGCCAGCAGCTCTCTCAGGGGTGGCGATGAGCAGTTCTTC. Translation gives CASSSLRGGDEQFF.

The V call is TRBV4-2, the J call TRBJ1-1; no clear D. Between the trimmed V and J ends, which lost 4 bases and 1 base, there was a span of 10 bases. In germline, CDR1 is LGHNA, CDR2 YNFKEQ. The CDR3 has 14 residues. CDR3 DNA: TGTGCCAGCAGCCTCCGACACGGGAACACTGAAGCTTTCTTT. It specifies CASSLRHGNTEAFF.

V usage is TRBV10-3 and J usage is TRBJ2-5, with D tentatively TRBD1 (5 bases). The V gene lost 4 bases and the J gene lost 2 bases, with 8 bases spanning the gap. Germline lookup yields CDR1 ENHRY and CDR2 SYGVKD. The CDR3 loop spans 13 amino acids. Here the CDR3 reads CAISVGAQETQYF. CDR3 nucleotides: TGTGCCATCAGTGTAGGGGCACAAGAGACCCAGTACTTC.

The V gene is TRBV11-2, the J gene TRBJ2-7; TRBD1 matches at 9 bases. The V and J ends lost 5 bases and 5 bases, in that order; junction bases with no gene match: 10. The CDR3 has 15 amino acids. Per the germline V gene, CDR1 is SGHAT and CDR2 is FQNNGV. CDR3 coding DNA: TGTGCCAGCAGCCTGACGGGACAGGGTCTACACGAGCAGTACTTC. Protein: CASSLTGQGLHEQYF. The whole variable domain, filled in from reference TRBV11-2 and TRBJ2-7, reads EAGVAQSPRYKIIEKRQSVAFWCNPISGHATLYWYQQILGQGPKLLIQFQNNGVVDDSQLPKDRFSAERLKGVDSTLKIQPAKLEDSAVYLCASSLTGQGLHEQYFGPGTRLTVT.

The J gene is TRBJ1-2, the V gene TRBV20-1; D not resolved. Between the trimmed V and J ends, which lost 2 bases and 7 bases, there was a span of 8 bases. CDR1 and CDR2 (germline): DFQATT, SNEGSKA (reference sequence). CDR3 length equals 11 residues. This chain's CDR3 is CSARLGGGYTF. The CDR3 coding sequence is TGCAGTGCTAGATTGGGCGGTGGCTACACCTTC.

The CDR3 nucleotides are TGTGCCAGCAGTAATGCACCCACCTACAATGAGCAGTTCTTC. Amino acid sequence: CASSNAPTYNEQFF. The gene calls are TRBV11-3 and TRBJ2-1; D remains unclear. The V and J ends lost 6 bases and 2 bases respectively, with 11 bases between them. CDR3 size: 14 residues. Germline-derived CDR1 and CDR2 are SGHNT and YENEEA. Looking up the rest from reference TRBV11-3 and TRBJ2-1 gives the full variable domain: EAGVVQSPRYKIIEKKQPVAFWCNPISGHNTLYWYLQNLGQGPELLIRYENEEAVDDSQLPKDRFSAERLKGVDSTLKIQPAELGDSAVYLCASSNAPTYNEQFFGPGTRLTVL.

This clone has only one observation. This chain connects TRBV6-4 to TRBJ1-2; D remains ambiguous. This CDR3 has 11 amino acids. Deletions cut 4 bases from V and 5 bases from J, with 5 bases between. The germline CDR1 and CDR2 sequences are MRHNA and SNTAGT. CDR3 protein: CASSAGYGYTF. Here the CDR3 DNA reads TGTGCCAGCAGTGCTGGATATGGCTACACCTTC.

This chain links TRBV5-1 with TRBJ2-2; the D gene is possibly TRBD1 (5 bases). CDR1 is SGHRS, CDR2 YFSETQ, per germline. The CDR3 covers 15 residues. V was trimmed by 1 base and J by 6 bases, leaving 13 bases between them. DNA of the CDR3: TGCGCCAGCAGCTTGACTCAGGGAAACTCCGGGGAGCTGTTTTTT. Protein: CASSLTQGNSGELFF.

The chain uses TRBV10-1 and TRBJ1-1; 9 bases match TRBD1. Germline V gives CDR1 WNHNN, CDR2 SYGVQD (reference sequence). The CDR3 consists of 15 residues. The V gene end was trimmed by 0 bases and the J gene end by 4 bases; junction bases not matched to a gene: 3. CDR3 residues: CASSESTGGSTEAFF. The CDR3 DNA is TGCGCCAGCAGTGAGTCGACAGGGGGGAGCACTGAAGCTTTCTTT.

V gene TRBV10-3 combines with J gene TRBJ1-4, with TRBD1 identical over 7 bases. This CDR3 comprises 15 residues. Germline lookup yields CDR1 ENHRY and CDR2 SYGVKD. V shed 5 bases, J shed 3 bases, and the junction held 6 bases outside the gene matches. CDR3 DNA: TGTGCCATCAGTCCTACAGGGGTCTCTAATGAAAAACTGTTTTTT. This codes for CAISPTGVSNEKLFF.

The CDR3 nucleotides read TGTGCCAGCACGCCTCCAGGGGAGGGTAATTCACCCCTCCACTTT. Translated: CASTPPGEGNSPLHF. The chain carries TRBV28 and TRBJ1-6, with TRBD1 as a possible D gene (6 bases). The CDR3 has 15 amino acids. Germline CDR1 is MDHEN and CDR2 is SYDVKM. Deletions cut 7 bases from V and 6 bases from J, with 16 bases between.

This rearrangement joins TRBV5-6 to TRBJ1-5, with TRBD1 identical over 7 bases. The CDR3 loop spans 14 amino acids. J gave up 5 bases and V 1 base, and 3 bases lay outside the gene matches. Germline V gives CDR1 SGHDT, CDR2 YYEEEE. CDR3 region: CASSLSRGYQPQHF. The DNA of the CDR3 is TGTGCCAGCAGCTTGTCCAGGGGGTATCAGCCCCAGCATTTT. The whole variable domain, remainder taken from reference TRBV5-6 and TRBJ1-5, is DAGVTQSPTHLIKTRGQQVTLRCSPKSGHDTVSWYQQALGQGPQFIFQYYEEEERQRGNFPDRFSGHQFPNYSSELNVNALLLGDSALYLCASSLSRGYQPQHFGDGTRLSIL.

V gene TRBV28 combines with J gene TRBJ1-2; 12 positions agree with TRBD1. Germline trimming cut 2 bases from V and 6 bases from J; bases unmatched to any gene: 10. Germline V lookup: CDR1 MDHEN, CDR2 SYDVKM. The CDR3 contains 17 residues. The CDR3 DNA reads TGTGCCAGCAGTTTACCGGGACAGGGGGCCGTCGGGGATGGCTACACCTTC. Translated, it gives CASSLPGQGAVGDGYTF.

The V gene is TRBV5-6, the J gene TRBJ2-7; no clear D gene. Germline loops: CDR1 SGHDT, CDR2 YYEEEE. This CDR3 comprises 13 residues. V was clipped by 0 bases and J by 4 bases, with 8 bases between them. The CDR3 sequence: CASSLEGFYEQYF. DNA of the CDR3: TGTGCCAGCAGCTTGGAGGGTTTTTACGAGCAGTACTTC.

Only one count was recorded for this clone. This rearrangement joins TRBV19 to TRBJ2-7, with TRBD2 identical over 8 bases. V trimming: 6 bases; J trimming: 4 bases; junction bases outside the gene matches: 14. Looked up from germline, CDR1 is LNHDA and CDR2 is SQIVND (reference sequence). The CDR3 is 16 amino acids. This CDR3 reads CASSNTLLAGGYEQYF. In nucleotides, the CDR3 is TGTGCCAGTAGCAATACCCTCTTGGCGGGGGGTTACGAGCAGTACTTC.

For the CDR3, the DNA is TGTGCCAGCAGTTACTCAAGACAGGCTGAAGCTTTCTTT. This codes for CASSYSRQAEAFF. The chain is built from TRBV6-5 and TRBJ1-1; the D gene is possibly TRBD1 (6 bases). The CDR3 is made up of 13 amino acids. V was clipped by 0 bases and J by 6 bases, with 8 bases between them. The germline gives CDR1 MNHEY, CDR2 SVGAGI.

The chain carries TRBV7-9 and TRBJ1-3, with TRBD1 matching over 7 bases. The V gene's germline CDR1 is SEHNR and CDR2 FQNEAQ (reference sequence). The CDR3 has 14 residues. V was clipped by 5 bases and J by 8 bases; unmatched bases: 9. CDR3 in DNA: TGTGCCAGCAGCCTAACCAGGGGGTCGGACACCATATATTTT. The encoded protein is CASSLTRGSDTIYF.

This sequence joins TRBV19 and TRBJ2-2; 10 positions match TRBD2. The CDR3 length is 16 residues. The V gene's germline CDR1 is LNHDA and CDR2 SQIVND (reference sequence). J lost 0 bases, V lost 5 bases, and 3 bases had no gene match. The CDR3 nucleotides are TGTGCCAGTAGTTTGGGACTAGCGACGAACACCGGGGAGCTGTTTTTT. It translates to CASSLGLATNTGELFF.

The chain links TRBV10-2 to TRBJ1-1, with D possibly being TRBD1 (6 bases). Trimming cost V 11 bases and J 8 bases, with 18 bases left between them. Germline V lookup: CDR1 WSHSY, CDR2 SAAADI. The CDR3 has 12 residues. CDR3 DNA sequence: TGCGCCTCAGGGGTTCAGGGGTCCGAAGCTTTCTTT. Encoded protein: CASGVQGSEAFF.

The chain uses TRBV5-4 and TRBJ2-1; 7 nucleotides agree with TRBD1. CDR1 SGHNT and CDR2 YYREEE come from the germline V gene (reference sequence). Germline trimming cut 4 bases from V and 0 bases from J; bases unmatched to any gene: 10. This CDR3 comprises 17 residues. Written as DNA, the CDR3 is TGTGCCAGCAGCCGATTCCAGGGGGAAAACTCCTACAATGAGCAGTTCTTC. The encoded protein is CASSRFQGENSYNEQFF.

The chain combines TRBV6-6 with TRBJ2-5, with 11 positions matching TRBD1. The end of the DNA fits TRBJ2-7 better, so the J call may be wrong. The CDR3 loop spans 16 amino acids. Germline V gene lookup returns CDR1 MNHNY and CDR2 SVGAGI (reference sequence). In DNA, the CDR3 is TGTGCCAGCAGTTCAGCAGGACAGGGGGCGAAATACGAGCAGTACTTC. It yields the protein CASSSAGQGAKYEQYF.

The chain recombines TRBV27 with TRBJ1-6; TRBD1 agrees at 10 bases. The V segment lost 2 bases and the J segment 1 base; nucleotides outside the gene matches: 5. This CDR3 comprises 18 residues. The germline V gene encodes CDR1 MNHEY and CDR2 SMNVEV (reference sequence). The CDR3 spells CASSLTRQGASYNSPLHF. CDR3 nucleotides: TGTGCCAGCAGTTTAACCCGACAGGGGGCTTCCTATAATTCACCCCTCCACTTT.